The entry that follows covers one T cell receptor (beta chain) sequence. Authors' processing steps: By means of reference gene primer amplification, nucleated cell counts were estimated. Repertoires were generated with immunoSEQ multiplex PCR, while TCRdb's copy carries only in-frame clones and drops some. V, J and clone size are those of that table, while D and trimming were read from the DNA. The sample yields hundreds of thousands of clones, just over 85% seen once. There are 12 residues in the CDR3. Germline V lookup: CDR1 SNHLY, CDR2 FYNNEI. V was shortened by 6 bases and J by 5 bases, with 7 bases between the two germline ends. This specimen comes from a study of blood T cell repertoires in COVID-19.

The sequence derives from a woman in her thirties with active or convalescent COVID-19. The chain recombines TRBV2 with TRBJ1-4; D not resolved. Sequenced input: peripheral blood. The CDR3 bases are TGTGCCAGCAGACAGTTGAATGAAAAACTGTTTTTT. Protein: CASRQLNEKLFF.